The rows below give T cell receptor beta chains drawn from one sample of a study of cytomegalovirus exposure and HLA in healthy donors. Using immunoSEQ multiplex PCR, the repertoire was profiled, and TCRdb retains in-frame clones only, with some absent. Of more than 90,000 clones in the sample, 76% are singletons; the top ten hold 4.1%. Sequenced material: PBMCs. Receptors originate from a man aged 40-55 years in good health and CMV-seronegative. Each CDR3 is given with its conserved first and last residue. Fields, in order: clone size, V gene, J gene, D gene, CDR3 protein, CDR3 DNA. D genes are given only for firm matches. Part of the rows lack a size; the others show once, few, many or a class for expanded clones.

size: few
V: TRBV27
J: TRBJ1-4
D: TRBD1
CDR3: CASSELRGREKLFF
DNA: TGTGCCAGCAGTGAACTCAGGGGGCGCGAAAAACTGTTTTTT

size: .
V: TRBV30
J: TRBJ2-3
D: .
CDR3: CAWSVSRVTDTQYF
DNA: TGTGCCTGGAGTGTGAGCCGCGTCACAGATACGCAGTATTTT

size: .
V: TRBV7-6
J: TRBJ2-3
D: .
CDR3: CASSTRLDGTDTQYF
DNA: TGTGCCAGCAGCACCCGACTAGATGGGACAGATACGCAGTATTTT

size: .
V: TRBV20-1
J: TRBJ1-2
D: .
CDR3: CSAQGDYGYTF
DNA: TGCAGTGCTCAGGGCGACTATGGCTACACCTTC

size: .
V: TRBV10-3
J: TRBJ1-1
D: .
CDR3: CAISESRGGTEAFF
DNA: TGTGCCATCAGTGAGTCAAGGGGAGGAACTGAGGCTTTCTTT

size: few
V: TRBV29-1
J: TRBJ1-6
D: .
CDR3: CSVAGGRNSPLHF
DNA: TGCAGCGTTGCGGGGGGCAGGAATTCACCCCTCCACTTT

size: .
V: TRBV29-1
J: TRBJ1-2
D: TRBD1
CDR3: CSVRKQGLYGYTF
DNA: TGCAGCGTTCGAAAACAGGGGCTGTATGGCTACACCTTC

size: .
V: TRBV5-4
J: TRBJ2-5
D: TRBD2
CDR3: CASSLAGTGGKETQYF
DNA: TGTGCCAGCAGCTTGGCCGGTACGGGGGGTAAAGAGACCCAGTACTTC

size: .
V: TRBV16
J: TRBJ2-6
D: .
CDR3: CASSQSGVAGANVLTF
DNA: TGTGCCAGCAGCCAATCCGGGGTTGCTGGGGCCAACGTCCTGACTTTC

size: .
V: TRBV4-2
J: TRBJ2-3
D: .
CDR3: CASSQVPTGDTQYF
DNA: TGTGCCAGCAGCCAAGTGCCCACCGGGGATACGCAGTATTTT

size: once
V: TRBV7-2
J: TRBJ2-5
D: .
CDR3: CASSLGLGLRETQYF
DNA: TGTGCCAGCAGCTTAGGACTAGGTCTAAGGGAGACCCAGTACTTC

size: .
V: TRBV11-2
J: TRBJ2-2
D: TRBD2
CDR3: CASRLRGANTGELFF
DNA: TGTGCCAGCAGGCTGCGGGGGGCGAACACCGGGGAGCTGTTTTTT

size: .
V: TRBV6-5
J: TRBJ1-1
D: .
CDR3: CASRRDTHTEAFF
DNA: TGTGCCAGCAGGAGGGACACCCACACTGAAGCTTTCTTT

size: few
V: TRBV6-1
J: TRBJ2-7
D: .
CDR3: CASSPRPGGSYEQYF
DNA: TGTGCCAGCAGCCCTAGGCCAGGAGGCTCCTACGAGCAGTACTTC

size: many
V: TRBV6-5
J: TRBJ2-1
D: .
CDR3: CASSWGPENEQFF
DNA: TGTGCCAGCTCCTGGGGGCCAGAGAATGAGCAGTTCTTC

size: once
V: TRBV19
J: TRBJ2-1
D: TRBD2
CDR3: CASSYSGLATNEQFF
DNA: TGTGCCAGTAGTTATTCTGGACTAGCGACCAATGAGCAGTTCTTC

size: .
V: TRBV7-3
J: TRBJ2-1
D: TRBD2
CDR3: CASSPSGGINEQFF
DNA: TGTGCCAGCAGCCCTAGCGGGGGGATAAATGAGCAGTTCTTC

size: .
V: TRBV9
J: TRBJ1-1
D: TRBD1
CDR3: CASSVGTGQNTEAFF
DNA: TGTGCCAGCAGCGTAGGGACAGGACAGAACACTGAAGCTTTCTTT

size: .
V: TRBV28
J: TRBJ1-2
D: TRBD1
CDR3: CASTLRTGVYGYTF
DNA: TGTGCCAGCACCCTACGGACAGGGGTCTATGGCTACACCTTC

size: few
V: TRBV19
J: TRBJ2-5
D: TRBD1
CDR3: CASKRQGGQETQYF
DNA: TGTGCCAGTAAGAGACAGGGGGGCCAAGAGACCCAGTACTTC

size: .
V: TRBV30
J: TRBJ1-1
D: .
CDR3: CAWRMVRAAFF
DNA: TGTGCCTGGAGGATGGTGAGGGCAGCTTTCTTT

size: .
V: TRBV30
J: TRBJ1-5
D: .
CDR3: CAWSVGTSYSNQPQHF
DNA: TGTGCCTGGAGTGTGGGGACATCTTATAGCAATCAGCCCCAGCATTTT

size: .
V: TRBV5-1
J: TRBJ1-4
D: .
CDR3: CASSPLSGGATNEKLFF
DNA: TGCGCCAGCAGCCCGTTATCGGGTGGTGCAACTAATGAAAAACTGTTTTTT

size: .
V: TRBV6-5
J: TRBJ1-2
D: .
CDR3: CASKVRTGIGYGYTF
DNA: TGTGCCAGCAAAGTGCGTACAGGGATCGGCTATGGCTACACCTTC

size: .
V: TRBV6-1
J: TRBJ2-3
D: TRBD2
CDR3: CASSESWTSGGDTQYF
DNA: TGTGCCAGCAGTGAGTCCTGGACTAGCGGGGGGGATACGCAGTATTTT

size: once
V: TRBV11-2
J: TRBJ2-3
D: .
CDR3: CASSPFVGGVEVTQYF
DNA: TGTGCCAGCAGCCCTTTTGTGGGCGGGGTGGAAGTTACGCAGTATTTT

size: .
V: TRBV30
J: TRBJ1-4
D: TRBD1
CDR3: CAWSGGQGTYRTTNEKLFF
DNA: TGTGCCTGGAGTGGGGGACAGGGGACTTACAGAACAACTAATGAAAAACTGTTTTTT

size: .
V: TRBV6-1
J: TRBJ1-4
D: .
CDR3: CASSGQSGDEKLFF
DNA: TGTGCCAGCAGTGGGCAGTCGGGAGATGAAAAACTGTTTTTT

size: .
V: TRBV7-2
J: TRBJ2-7
D: .
CDR3: CASSLLLLYEQYF
DNA: TGTGCCAGCAGCTTACTTCTGCTATACGAGCAGTACTTC

size: .
V: TRBV5-4
J: TRBJ2-1
D: TRBD2
CDR3: CASSLSGGAGYNEQFF
DNA: TGTGCCAGCAGCTTGAGCGGGGGGGCCGGGTACAATGAGCAGTTCTTC

size: .
V: TRBV29-1
J: TRBJ2-1
D: TRBD2
CDR3: CSVERLAGGYAYNEQFF
DNA: TGTAGCGTTGAGAGACTAGCGGGGGGTTATGCCTACAATGAGCAGTTCTTC

size: .
V: TRBV29-1
J: TRBJ1-1
D: .
CDR3: CSVQDTYTEAFF
DNA: TGCAGCGTGCAAGACACTTACACTGAAGCTTTCTTT

size: few
V: TRBV6-4
J: TRBJ2-3
D: .
CDR3: CASSDRSGGPSTDTQYF
DNA: TGTGCCAGCAGTGACAGATCCGGGGGACCTAGCACAGATACGCAGTATTTT

size: .
V: TRBV7-2
J: TRBJ2-1
D: .
CDR3: CASSFDSLSYNEQFF
DNA: TGTGCCAGCAGCTTCGACTCTCTCTCCTACAATGAGCAGTTCTTC

size: .
V: TRBV28
J: TRBJ1-5
D: .
CDR3: CASSLPRVGQPQHF
DNA: TGTGCCAGCAGTTTACCCAGGGTAGGGCAGCCCCAGCATTTT

size: few
V: TRBV5-1
J: TRBJ2-1
D: .
CDR3: CASTPGDSYNEQFF
DNA: TGCGCCAGCACCCCGGGGGACTCCTACAATGAGCAGTTCTTC

size: few
V: TRBV10-1
J: TRBJ2-1
D: TRBD2
CDR3: CASASGGARNEQFF
DNA: TGCGCCAGCGCCAGCGGGGGGGCCAGGAATGAGCAGTTCTTC

size: .
V: TRBV29-1
J: TRBJ1-2
D: TRBD1
CDR3: CSVETGGRGYGYTF
DNA: TGCAGCGTGGAAACAGGGGGCCGCGGCTATGGCTACACCTTC

size: .
V: TRBV5-4
J: TRBJ1-1
D: TRBD1
CDR3: CASSHGDRVVTEAFF
DNA: TGTGCCAGCAGCCACGGAGACAGGGTGGTCACTGAAGCTTTCTTT

size: .
V: TRBV10-3
J: TRBJ1-1
D: .
CDR3: CAISEQGSGTEAFF
DNA: TGTGCCATCAGTGAACAGGGATCGGGCACTGAAGCTTTCTTT

size: .
V: TRBV28
J: TRBJ1-1
D: TRBD1
CDR3: CASKTGGMLNTEAFF
DNA: TGTGCCAGCAAGACAGGGGGGATGTTAAACACTGAAGCTTTCTTT

size: .
V: TRBV27
J: TRBJ2-5
D: TRBD1
CDR3: CASSFGQGRGSQETQYF
DNA: TGTGCCAGCAGTTTTGGACAGGGACGGGGGTCCCAAGAGACCCAGTACTTC

size: few
V: TRBV30
J: TRBJ2-7
D: TRBD2
CDR3: CAWSPRGGEQYF
DNA: TGTGCCTGGAGTCCTCGGGGGGGGGAGCAGTACTTC

size: few
V: TRBV7-9
J: TRBJ2-5
D: TRBD2
CDR3: CASTGTSGGRYQETQYF
DNA: TGTGCCAGCACTGGGACTAGCGGGGGGCGGTACCAAGAGACCCAGTACTTC

size: .
V: TRBV6-6
J: TRBJ2-5
D: .
CDR3: CASSYFGRSYQETQYF
DNA: TGTGCCAGCAGTTACTTTGGCAGGTCGTACCAAGAGACCCAGTACTTC

size: once
V: TRBV29-1
J: TRBJ1-2
D: TRBD1
CDR3: CSVYGQGAYYGYTF
DNA: TGCAGCGTTTACGGACAGGGGGCGTACTATGGCTACACCTTC

size: .
V: TRBV15
J: TRBJ1-1
D: TRBD1
CDR3: CATGGQGARTEAFF
DNA: TGTGCCACCGGAGGGCAGGGGGCGAGGACTGAAGCTTTCTTT

size: .
V: TRBV7-9
J: TRBJ2-1
D: TRBD2
CDR3: CASSLALAGGRNEQFF
DNA: TGTGCCAGCAGCTTAGCGCTCGCGGGGGGGAGAAATGAGCAGTTCTTC

size: .
V: TRBV5-1
J: TRBJ2-5
D: TRBD2
CDR3: CASRTSGGPTTETQYF
DNA: TGCGCCAGCAGAACTAGCGGGGGGCCCACAACAGAGACCCAGTACTTC

size: .
V: TRBV27
J: TRBJ1-4
D: .
CDR3: CASREGPRHEKLFF
DNA: TGTGCCAGCAGGGAGGGGCCCCGACATGAAAAACTGTTTTTT

size: once
V: TRBV5-4
J: TRBJ1-1
D: TRBD1
CDR3: CASSVGTANTEAFF
DNA: TGTGCCAGCAGCGTCGGGACAGCGAACACTGAAGCTTTCTTT

size: few
V: TRBV15
J: TRBJ1-2
D: .
CDR3: CATSRDRRDGGYTF
DNA: TGTGCCACCAGCAGAGATAGGCGGGACGGTGGCTACACCTTC

size: .
V: TRBV6-1
J: TRBJ2-1
D: TRBD1
CDR3: CASRTGTGANNEQFF
DNA: TGTGCCAGCAGAACAGGGACAGGGGCGAACAATGAGCAGTTCTTC

size: .
V: TRBV7-8
J: TRBJ1-1
D: .
CDR3: CASSLGRGGNTEAFF
DNA: TGTGCCAGCAGCTTAGGGAGGGGTGGGAACACTGAAGCTTTCTTT

size: .
V: TRBV6-4
J: TRBJ1-1
D: TRBD1
CDR3: CASSAKGQGQAEAFF
DNA: TGTGCCAGCAGCGCTAAAGGACAGGGACAGGCTGAAGCTTTCTTT

size: .
V: TRBV5-1
J: TRBJ1-1
D: TRBD1
CDR3: CASSFQGANTEAFF
DNA: TGCGCCAGCAGCTTCCAGGGGGCCAACACTGAAGCTTTCTTT

size: .
V: TRBV5-6
J: TRBJ1-2
D: .
CDR3: CASSLSQYPRGYTF
DNA: TGTGCCAGCAGCTTGTCCCAATACCCGCGGGGCTACACCTTC

size: .
V: TRBV28
J: TRBJ1-1
D: .
CDR3: CASSTGNTEAFF
DNA: TGTGCCAGCAGTACAGGTAACACTGAAGCTTTCTTT

size: few
V: TRBV7-3
J: TRBJ2-7
D: TRBD1
CDR3: CASSLVQGPSYEQYF
DNA: TGTGCCAGCAGCTTAGTACAGGGGCCTTCCTACGAGCAGTACTTC